This TCR beta chain was sequenced for a study of blood T cell repertoires in COVID-19. At the level of the study: COVID-19 samples from acute and convalescent phases originated in the United States, Italy and Spain. PBMCs, B-cell-depleted T cells, or T cells provided the cDNA or gDNA that made up the material.

This table comes from immunoSEQ multiplex PCR, and its TCRdb copy is limited to in-frame clones, with some not included. Seen here are a few hundred thousand clones, 84% observed once, and the top ten hold less than 15%. Germline CDR1 reads SGHVS; CDR2 reads FNYEAQ. CDR3 length equals 16 residues. Germline trimming cut 9 bases from V and 2 bases from J; bases unmatched to any gene: 14. The chain employs TRBV7-6 and TRBJ2-7; 9 nucleotides match TRBD2. This sequence originates from a human donor in a cohort sampled during active COVID-19. Sequencing used peripheral blood. CDR3 sequence: CASSGGLAGRAYEQYF. The CDR3 DNA sequence: TGTGCCAGTTCGGGTGGGCTAGCGGGACGGGCCTACGAGCAGTACTTC.